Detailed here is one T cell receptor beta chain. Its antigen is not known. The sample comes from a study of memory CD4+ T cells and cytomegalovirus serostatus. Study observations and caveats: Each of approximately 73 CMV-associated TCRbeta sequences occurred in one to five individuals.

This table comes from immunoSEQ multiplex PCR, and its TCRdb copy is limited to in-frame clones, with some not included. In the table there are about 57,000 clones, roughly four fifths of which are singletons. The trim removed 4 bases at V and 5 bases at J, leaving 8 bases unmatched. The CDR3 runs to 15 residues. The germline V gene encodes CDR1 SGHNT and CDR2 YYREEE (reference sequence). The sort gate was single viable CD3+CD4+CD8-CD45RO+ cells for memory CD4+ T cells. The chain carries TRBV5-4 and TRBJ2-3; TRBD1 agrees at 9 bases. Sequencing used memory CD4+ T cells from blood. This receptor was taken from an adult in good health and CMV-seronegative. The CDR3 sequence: CASSRDRARGDTQYF. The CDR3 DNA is TGTGCCAGCAGCCGGGACAGGGCGAGGGGAGATACGCAGTATTTT.